A few counts support the clone carrying this T cell receptor (beta chain). Antigen specificity is unknown. Germline V gene data show CDR1 as LGHNA and CDR2 as YSLEER. This CDR3 comprises 18 residues. Trimming took off 2 bases at V and 4 bases at J, with 18 bases between the two ends. After constant-region reverse-primer amplification, full-length variable regions underwent semi-nested PCR with Nested Universal Primer A. From the 5' RACE reads, TCRdb called clonotypes with MiXCR, one entry per CDR3 protein. Of 62,000 or so distinct CDR3 sequences listed, around a fifth are singletons. Memory CD4+ cells were defined as CD4+CD45RO+CD25-. Whole-study findings and limits: Tumor-infiltrating Treg TCR alpha and beta sequences overlapped most with tumor naive CD4+ T cells, then blood naive. Tumor memory CD4+ T cell TCR gene usage was found to cluster with blood and lymph node memory CD4+ cells and with lymph node naive CD4+ cells.

Sequencing was performed on memory CD4+ T cells sorted from a lymph node. Subset reported: memory CD4+ T cells, CD4+CD45RO+CD25-. This sequence originates from a female donor with breast cancer. V gene TRBV4-3 combines with J gene TRBJ2-6; D gene ambiguous. The CDR3 nucleotides read TGCGCCAGCAGCCAACGGGCAGATAGGGTGAGGGGGGCCAACGTCCTGACTTTC. Protein product: CASSQRADRVRGANVLTF.